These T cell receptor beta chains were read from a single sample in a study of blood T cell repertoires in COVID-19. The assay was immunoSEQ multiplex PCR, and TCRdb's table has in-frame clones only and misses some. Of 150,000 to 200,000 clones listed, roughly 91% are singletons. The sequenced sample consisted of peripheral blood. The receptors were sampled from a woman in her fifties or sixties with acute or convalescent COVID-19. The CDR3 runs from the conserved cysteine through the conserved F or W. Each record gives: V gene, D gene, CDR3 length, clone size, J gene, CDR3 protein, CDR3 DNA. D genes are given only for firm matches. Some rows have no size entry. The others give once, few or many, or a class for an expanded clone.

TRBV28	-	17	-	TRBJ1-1	CASSRPSRGSMNTEAFF	TGTGCCAGCAGTCGACCCTCGAGGGGGAGTATGAACACTGAAGCTTTCTTT
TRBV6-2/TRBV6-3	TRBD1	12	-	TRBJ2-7	CASSSGTGVRYF	TGTGCCAGCAGTTCAGGGACAGGGGTTCGGTACTTC
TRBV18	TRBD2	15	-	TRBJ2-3	CASSLAGGNTDTQYF	TGTGCCAGCTCTCTAGCGGGAGGAAACACAGATACGCAGTATTTT
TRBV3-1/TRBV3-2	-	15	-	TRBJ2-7	CASSQDWAPTYEQYF	TGTGCCAGCAGCCAAGATTGGGCTCCAACCTACGAGCAGTACTTC
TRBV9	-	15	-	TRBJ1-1	CASSPEGGTNTEAFF	TGTGCCAGCAGCCCGGAGGGAGGTACCAACACTGAAGCTTTCTTT
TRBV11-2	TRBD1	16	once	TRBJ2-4	CASSHTPRGSRDIQYF	TGTGCCAGCAGCCATACCCCCAGGGGGTCTAGGGACATTCAGTACTTC
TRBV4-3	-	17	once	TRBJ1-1	CASSQYRVGVFDAEAFF	TGCGCCAGCAGCCAGTACAGGGTAGGGGTTTTTGACGCTGAAGCTTTCTTT
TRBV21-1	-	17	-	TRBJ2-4	CASSKPRGAGRENIQYF	TGTGCCAGCAGCAAACCTAGGGGTGCGGGACGGGAAAACATTCAGTACTTC
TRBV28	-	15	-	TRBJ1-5	CASSSPQVSNQPQHF	TGTGCCAGCAGTTCTCCACAGGTTAGCAATCAGCCCCAGCATTTT
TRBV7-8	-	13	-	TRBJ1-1	CASSRGRSTEAFF	TGTGCCAGCAGCCGGGGTCGGAGCACTGAAGCTTTCTTT
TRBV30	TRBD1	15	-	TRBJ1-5	CAWSVGDRSYQPQHF	TGTGCCTGGAGTGTGGGGGACAGGAGCTATCAGCCCCAGCATTTT
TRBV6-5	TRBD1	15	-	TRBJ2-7	CASSYSGQGAYEQYF	TGTGCCAGCAGTTACTCGGGGCAGGGGGCCTACGAGCAGTACTTC
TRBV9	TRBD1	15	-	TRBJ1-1	CASSVGQGLNTEAFF	TGTGCCAGCAGCGTCGGACAGGGGTTGAACACTGAAGCTTTCTTT
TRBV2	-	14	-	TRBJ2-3	CAQQGLHSTDTQYF	TGTGCCCAGCAGGGGCTTCATAGCACAGATACGCAGTATTTT
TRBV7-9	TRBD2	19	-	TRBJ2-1	CASSKRRPGLAGERNEQFF	TGTGCCAGCAGCAAGAGACGACCGGGACTAGCGGGAGAGCGCAATGAGCAGTTCTTC
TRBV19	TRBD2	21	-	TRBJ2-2	CASSIIRDGASGRASPGELFF	TGTGCCAGTAGTATAATACGGGACGGGGCTAGCGGGAGGGCCTCCCCCGGGGAGCTGTTTTTT
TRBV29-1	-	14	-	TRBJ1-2	CSVETSSGPYGYTF	TGCAGCGTTGAAACGAGTAGTGGTCCCTATGGCTACACCTTC
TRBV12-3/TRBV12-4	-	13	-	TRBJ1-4	CASTSSFDEKLFF	TGTGCCAGCACCTCGTCTTTCGATGAAAAACTGTTTTTT
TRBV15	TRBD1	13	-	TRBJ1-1	CATSRDADRQAFF	TGTGCCACCAGCAGAGATGCGGACAGGCAAGCTTTCTTT
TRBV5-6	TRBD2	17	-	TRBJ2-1	CASSLLTSGGINNEQFF	TGTGCCAGCAGCTTGCTGACTAGCGGGGGAATCAACAATGAGCAGTTCTTC
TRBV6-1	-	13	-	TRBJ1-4	CASSDYTDEKLFF	TGTGCCAGCAGTGATTATACAGATGAAAAACTGTTTTTT
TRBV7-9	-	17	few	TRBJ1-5	CASSLLPSSGGNQPQHF	TGTGCCAGCAGCTTACTGCCGTCCTCGGGTGGCAATCAGCCCCAGCATTTT